These 18 T cell receptor beta chains share one sample of origin, sequenced in a study of radiotherapy plus CTLA-4 blockade in lung cancer. Generated by immunoSEQ multiplex PCR, the TCRdb table keeps only in-frame clones and is missing some. The table lists tens of thousands of clones, 75% to 85% of them singletons. The material sequenced was peripheral blood, taken from a patient treated with radiotherapy plus ipilimumab. The receptors here all came from a human donor with non-small cell lung cancer that progressed on radiotherapy plus ipilimumab.

The chain carries TRBV28 and TRBJ2-7, with 7 bases lining up with TRBD1. J lost 3 bases, V lost 5 bases, and 4 bases had no gene match. The CDR3 runs to 13 residues. The V gene's germline CDR1 is MDHEN and CDR2 SYDVKM. The CDR3 region has the DNA TGTGCCAGCAGTAACAGGGGCCACTACGAGCAGTACTTC. It yields the protein CASSNRGHYEQYF.

The chain couples TRBV9 to TRBJ2-6; weak D call: TRBD1 (5 bases). The CDR3 extends over 16 amino acids. Germline loops: CDR1 SGDLS, CDR2 YYNGEE. The V gene lost 0 bases and the J gene lost 2 bases, with 9 bases spanning the gap. CDR3 sequence (DNA): TGTGCCAGCAGCGTAGCCCTCAGGGCTGGGGCCAACGTCCTGACTTTC. Its protein product is CASSVALRAGANVLTF.

Only a few counts were recorded for this clone. The chain carries TRBV27 and TRBJ2-2, with D tentatively TRBD2 (5 bases). Trimming pared 6 bases from V and 7 bases from J, leaving 12 bases between. The CDR3 consists of 13 residues. From germline, CDR1 is MNHEY and CDR2 SMNVEV (reference sequence). Written as DNA, the CDR3 is TGTGCCAGCAGCTCACGGGGTTTCGGGGAGCTGTTTTTT. The encoded protein is CASSSRGFGELFF.

The V and J genes are TRBV28 and TRBJ1-4; no definite D call. The CDR3 has 13 residues. Germline CDR1 and CDR2: MDHEN and SYDVKM. Trimming removed 3 bases from V and 8 bases from J, with 10 bases in between. Here the CDR3 reads CASSFLKREKLFF. The CDR3 DNA reads as TGTGCCAGCAGTTTCCTCAAGCGGGAAAAACTGTTTTTT. The complete variable domain, with remaining parts taken from reference TRBV28 and TRBJ1-4, reads DVKVTQSSRYLVKRTGEKVFLECVQDMDHENMFWYRQDPGLGLRLIYFSYDVKMKEKGDIPEGYSVSREKKERFSLILESASTNQTSMYLCASSFLKREKLFFGSGTQLSVL.

The sample holds a few counts of this clone. The V gene is TRBV11-2, the J gene TRBJ1-2; no clear D gene. Per germline, CDR1 SGHAT and CDR2 FQNNGV. The V end was cut by 5 bases, the J end by 7 bases, with 17 bases between. The CDR3 is 14 residues long. CDR3 DNA sequence: TGTGCCAGCAGCACCCCTCCCCACAGCTCTGGCTACACCTTC. It specifies CASSTPPHSSGYTF.

The chain has TRBV7-9 and TRBJ2-5, with 10 bases matching TRBD2. CDR3 length: 14 amino acids. Per germline, CDR1 SEHNR and CDR2 FQNEAQ (reference sequence). J was trimmed by 3 bases and V by 6 bases; bases with no gene match: 4. The CDR3 sequence: CASRASGGEETQYF. The CDR3, as DNA: TGTGCCAGCAGAGCTAGCGGGGGAGAAGAGACCCAGTACTTC.

This clone was counted once. This rearrangement joins TRBV5-1 to TRBJ2-2; 9 bases fit TRBD2. V was clipped by 4 bases and J by 5 bases; unmatched bases: 9. This CDR3 contains 16 residues. Germline CDR1 and CDR2: SGHRS and YFSETQ. This CDR3 is CASSQDSGSTTGELFF. The CDR3 nucleotides read TGCGCCAGCAGCCAGGATAGCGGGAGTACGACCGGGGAGCTGTTTTTT.

V usage is TRBV6-5 and J usage is TRBJ2-2; the D gene is possibly TRBD2 (5 bases). Germline CDR1 and CDR2: MNHEY and SVGAGI. CDR3 size: 16 residues. Trimming left V 0 bases short and J 0 bases short, with 8 bases between. CDR3 sequence (DNA): TGTGCCAGCAGTTACTCGCTAGCCCCGAACACCGGGGAGCTGTTTTTT. Translated: CASSYSLAPNTGELFF.

The chain has TRBV7-2 and TRBJ1-2; tentative D call: TRBD1 (5 bases). Trimming took 1 base from V and 4 from J, leaving 16 bases between them. This CDR3 region has 16 residues. Germline V gene sequence: CDR1 SGHTA, CDR2 FQGNSA. This CDR3 is CASSLDGWTTIYGYTF. For the CDR3, the DNA is TGTGCCAGCAGCTTAGATGGTTGGACAACGATCTATGGCTACACCTTC.

The CDR3 region is CASSPLGRNTIYF. The CDR3 nucleotides are TGTGCCAGCTCACCACTAGGGAGGAACACCATATATTTT. The rearrangement joins TRBV18 to TRBJ1-3; D unresolved. V was clipped by 1 base and J by 7 bases, with 8 bases between them. Germline-derived CDR1 and CDR2 are KGHSH and LQKENI. The CDR3 has 13 residues.

This clone has a single count. The V call is TRBV11-2, the J call TRBJ2-3, with D hard to call. The CDR3 spans 12 residues. Germline assignment: CDR1 SGHAT and CDR2 FQNNGV. Deletions cut 5 bases from V and 5 bases from J, with 8 bases between. Here the CDR3 reads CASSDSLDTQYF. The CDR3 DNA follows: TGTGCCAGCAGCGACTCTTTAGATACGCAGTATTTT.

This clone was observed a single time. The chain joins TRBV6-6 to TRBJ1-6, with a possible D match to TRBD1 (5 bases). Trimming shortened V by 6 bases and J by 10 bases, and 16 bases separated the two germline ends. Germline V lookup: CDR1 MNHNY, CDR2 SVGAGI (reference sequence). CDR3 size: 14 residues. The CDR3 nucleotides read TGTGCCAGCAGCCCTGGCAGGGTGGACTCACCCCTCCACTTT. Translated: CASSPGRVDSPLHF.

The rearrangement joins TRBV29-1 to TRBJ1-4; D perhaps matches TRBD1 (6 bases). V lost 3 bases and J lost 7, with 12 bases in between. This CDR3 is 13 amino acids long. The V gene's germline CDR1 is SQVTM and CDR2 ANQGSEA. The CDR3 here is CSVEVSGVEKLFF. CDR3 DNA sequence: TGCAGCGTTGAGGTGTCAGGGGTTGAAAAACTGTTTTTT.

This chain uses TRBV7-9 with TRBJ2-3; 11 bases map to TRBD2. J was trimmed by 4 bases and V by 5 bases; bases with no gene match: 2. The germline V gene encodes CDR1 SEHNR and CDR2 FQNEAQ (reference sequence). The CDR3 contains 14 residues. The CDR3 here is CASSPGLAADTQYF. The CDR3 DNA is TGTGCCAGCAGCCCGGGACTAGCGGCAGATACGCAGTATTTT.

A few counts support this clone. One end of the junction is discordant with germline, which a read error may explain. The gene calls are TRBV7-6 and TRBJ2-7, with D perhaps matching TRBD1 or TRBD2 (5 bases each). Germline CDR1 SGHVS, CDR2 FNYEAQ. This CDR3 region has 13 residues. CDR3 DNA: TGTGCCAGCAGCTTTTACGACGGGGACGAACAGTACTTC. This codes for CASSFYDGDEQYF.

The chain joins TRBV5-1 to TRBJ2-2, with 9 bases matching TRBD2. J gave up 4 bases and V 0 bases, and 4 bases lay outside the gene matches. This CDR3 region has 16 residues. Per germline, CDR1 SGHRS and CDR2 YFSETQ. The CDR3 coding sequence is TGCGCCAGCAGCTTGGGTAGCGGGGGAATCACCGGGGAGCTGTTTTTT. This encodes CASSLGSGGITGELFF. Variable domain in full (rest from reference TRBV5-1 and TRBJ2-2): KAGVTQTPRYLIKTRGQQVTLSCSPISGHRSVSWYQQTPGQGLQFLFEYFSETQRNKGNFPGRFSGRQFSNSRSEMNVSTLELGDSALYLCASSLGSGGITGELFFGEGSRLTVL.

V is TRBV28 and J is TRBJ1-4; 7 bases align to TRBD1. There are 15 residues in the CDR3. J lost 3 bases, V lost 4 bases, and 5 bases had no gene match. Germline CDR1 reads MDHEN; CDR2 reads SYDVKM. CDR3 sequence (DNA): TGTGCCAGCAGTTGGGCGGGACAGCCTAATGAAAAACTGTTTTTT. Amino acid sequence: CASSWAGQPNEKLFF. Using reference TRBV28 and TRBJ1-4 for the parts outside the CDR3, the full variable domain is DVKVTQSSRYLVKRTGEKVFLECVQDMDHENMFWYRQDPGLGLRLIYFSYDVKMKEKGDIPEGYSVSREKKERFSLILESASTNQTSMYLCASSWAGQPNEKLFFGSGTQLSVL.

The chain links TRBV5-4 to TRBJ2-7, with D perhaps matching TRBD1 (6 bases). Trimming removed 4 bases from V and 1 base from J, with 12 bases in between. Germline V gives CDR1 SGHNT, CDR2 YYREEE (reference sequence). The CDR3 is 14 residues long. CDR3 sequence: CASSRDRWSYEQYF. The CDR3 nucleotides read TGTGCCAGCAGCCGCGACAGGTGGTCCTACGAGCAGTACTTC.